These 26 T cell receptor beta chains share one sample of origin, sequenced in a study of blood T cell repertoires in COVID-19. The protocol was immunoSEQ multiplex PCR, while the TCRdb copy is restricted to in-frame clones and leaves out a portion. The profile shows a few hundred thousand clones, around 87% of them singletons. Material for sequencing was peripheral blood. The origin of the receptors is a woman aged 25 to 39 with COVID-19, enrolled during active disease.

V is TRBV28 and J is TRBJ2-3, with 10 positions matching TRBD2. V was pared by 4 bases and J by 2 bases, with 9 bases of the junction left unmatched. Germline V CDR1 and CDR2: MDHEN, SYDVKM. CDR3 length: 17 amino acids. The CDR3: CASSSNRLAGYTDTQYF. CDR3 bases: TGTGCCAGCAGTTCGAATCGACTAGCGGGCTACACAGATACGCAGTATTTT.

The CDR3 DNA sequence: TGTGCCAGCAGCTTTAATCTAGGGGTATTGAATTCACCCCTCCACTTT. Translating gives CASSFNLGVLNSPLHF. This chain connects TRBV11-2 to TRBJ1-6; D is possibly TRBD1 (5 bases). CDR3 size: 16 residues. Germline V lookup: CDR1 SGHAT, CDR2 FQNNGV. Trimming shortened V by 3 bases and J by 7 bases, and 16 bases separated the two germline ends.

The chain joins TRBV3-1 (or the pseudogene TRBV3-2) to TRBJ2-2; tentative D call: TRBD1 (6 bases). The length of the CDR3 is 16 residues. CDR1 LGHDT and CDR2 YNNKEL come from the germline V gene (reference sequence). Trimming shortened V by 5 bases and J by 0 bases, and 13 bases separated the two germline ends. The DNA of the CDR3 is TGTGCCAGCAGCGACACAGGGCTCCCGAACACCGGGGAGCTGTTTTTT. Amino acid sequence: CASSDTGLPNTGELFF.

The rearrangement joins TRBV5-1 to TRBJ2-7; D remains ambiguous. V gave up 4 bases and J gave up 6 bases, with 14 bases separating them. Per germline, CDR1 SGHRS and CDR2 YFSETQ. The CDR3 runs 13 residues. CDR3 sequence: CASSAPGRPEQYF. The DNA of the CDR3 is TGCGCCAGCAGCGCCCCCGGTCGTCCCGAGCAGTACTTC.

V usage is TRBV24-1 and J usage is TRBJ1-1; 10 bases match TRBD1. This CDR3 comprises 13 residues. Germline V gene lookup returns CDR1 KGHDR and CDR2 SFDVKD. V lost 6 bases and J lost 10; bases outside the gene matches: 7. For the CDR3, the DNA is TGTGCCACCAGTCCGGGACAGGGGCGAAGAGCTTTCTTT. This codes for CATSPGQGRRAFF.

V is TRBV6-5 and J is TRBJ2-7; D may be TRBD1 (5 bases). In germline, CDR1 is MNHEY, CDR2 SVGAGI. There are 13 residues in the CDR3. Between the trimmed V and J ends, which lost 5 bases and 4 bases, there was a span of 12 bases. The CDR3 reads CASSPQTEYEQYF. CDR3 nucleotide sequence: TGTGCCAGCAGTCCCCAGACAGAATACGAGCAGTACTTC.

In its sample, this clone was seen a few times. This chain connects TRBV3-1 (or the pseudogene TRBV3-2) to TRBJ1-6; D may be TRBD1 (5 bases). Trimming pared 1 base from V and 5 bases from J, leaving 9 bases between. There are 15 residues in the CDR3. Germline loops: CDR1 LGHDT, CDR2 YNNKEL (reference sequence). For the CDR3, the DNA is TGTGCCAGCAGCCAAGTCGGAGGGGATAATTCACCCCTCCACTTT. It codes for CASSQVGGDNSPLHF.

This clone appeared a single time. Other DNA sequences of this sample code for an identical CDR3. The chain joins TRBV28 to TRBJ2-2; TRBD2 matches at 8 bases. The V gene end was trimmed by 3 bases and the J gene end by 5 bases; junction bases not matched to a gene: 2. CDR3 size: 14 residues. CDR1 MDHEN and CDR2 SYDVKM come from the germline V gene. The CDR3 DNA reads TGTGCCAGCAGTTTGTCGGGAGGGACCGGGGAGCTGTTTTTT. It translates to CASSLSGGTGELFF.

This clone was detected only a few times. This chain uses TRBV5-1 with TRBJ2-2; no definite D call. CDR3 length equals 14 residues. Trimming cost V 2 bases and J 1 base, with 6 bases left between them. Germline CDR1 SGHRS, CDR2 YFSETQ. The CDR3: CASSFGKNTGELFF. CDR3 DNA: TGCGCCAGCAGCTTTGGCAAGAACACCGGGGAGCTGTTTTTT.

The chain employs TRBV13 and TRBJ1-1; D unclear. This CDR3 is built from 15 residues. Per the germline V gene, CDR1 is PRHDT and CDR2 is FYEKMQ (reference sequence). Trimming took off 2 bases at V and 1 base at J, with 11 bases between the two ends. The CDR3 protein is CASSLLRVPNTEAFF. The CDR3 nucleotides read TGTGCCAGCAGCTTACTTCGGGTCCCGAACACTGAAGCTTTCTTT. The whole variable domain, remainder taken from reference TRBV13 and TRBJ1-1, is AAGVIQSPRHLIKEKRETATLKCYPIPRHDTVYWYQQGPGQDPQFLISFYEKMQSDKGSIPDRFSAQQFSDYHSELNMSSLELGDSALYFCASSLLRVPNTEAFFGQGTRLTVV.

In DNA form, the CDR3 reads TGTGCCAGCAGCTTCTACTCAGGGGGTGGCGAAAAACTGTTTTTT. This codes for CASSFYSGGGEKLFF. The chain combines TRBV7-2 with TRBJ1-4; 7 positions match TRBD1. CDR1 SGHTA and CDR2 FQGNSA come from the germline V gene. This CDR3 region has 15 residues. V was pared by 3 bases and J by 8 bases, with 9 bases of the junction left unmatched.

The chain couples TRBV13 to TRBJ2-1, with unresolved D. Trimming cost V 4 bases and J 7 bases, with 11 bases left between them. Germline values: CDR1 PRHDT, CDR2 FYEKMQ (reference sequence). CDR3 length equals 13 residues. The CDR3 here is CASSSTYWNEQFF. Written as DNA, the CDR3 is TGTGCCAGCAGCTCCACCTATTGGAATGAGCAGTTCTTC. Complete variable domain (other parts from reference TRBV13 and TRBJ2-1): AAGVIQSPRHLIKEKRETATLKCYPIPRHDTVYWYQQGPGQDPQFLISFYEKMQSDKGSIPDRFSAQQFSDYHSELNMSSLELGDSALYFCASSSTYWNEQFFGPGTRLTVL.

V and J are TRBV11-3 and TRBJ2-7; 10 bases match TRBD2. The germline CDR1 and CDR2 sequences are SGHNT and YENEEA. The CDR3 loop spans 14 amino acids. V gave up 4 bases and J gave up 0 bases; unmatched junction bases: 0. CDR3 sequence (DNA): TGTGCCAGCAGCTCTAGCGGGAGCTCCTACGAGCAGTACTTC. Its protein is CASSSSGSSYEQYF.

This chain uses TRBV30 with TRBJ2-7; tentative D call: TRBD1 (5 bases). Germline V CDR1 and CDR2: GTSNPN, SVGIG (reference sequence). Trimming pared 2 bases from V and 2 bases from J, leaving 16 bases between. CDR3 length: 15 residues. The CDR3, as DNA: TGTGCCTGGAGTCCCCTGGGGCCTTCCCCCTACGAGCAGTACTTC. Its protein is CAWSPLGPSPYEQYF.

CDR3: CASSGLTGHYEQYF. Written as DNA, the CDR3 is TGTGCCAGCAGTGGCCTGACAGGGCACTACGAGCAGTACTTC. The genes are TRBV2 and TRBJ2-7; 7 bases are a match to TRBD1. Germline CDR1 SNHLY, CDR2 FYNNEI. Losses at the gene ends were 4 bases for V and 3 bases for J; bases not matched to a gene: 6. The CDR3 length is 14 residues.

This clone occurred once. This chain joins TRBV2 and TRBJ2-7; 9 positions agree with TRBD1. Germline V lookup: CDR1 SNHLY, CDR2 FYNNEI. The V gene end was trimmed by 0 bases and the J gene end by 3 bases; junction bases not matched to a gene: 6. The CDR3 extends over 16 amino acids. This CDR3 is CASSEALPGQGYEQYF. The CDR3 DNA is TGTGCCAGCAGTGAAGCGCTTCCGGGACAGGGCTACGAGCAGTACTTC.

The chain combines TRBV11-2 with TRBJ2-1, with 9 bases identical to TRBD2. The length of the CDR3 is 17 residues. Trimming at V came to 4 bases and at J to 7 bases, leaving 14 bases not matched to a gene. Germline V lookup: CDR1 SGHAT, CDR2 FQNNGV. CDR3 sequence: CASSSIRGFLAGNEQFF. The CDR3 bases are TGTGCCAGCAGCTCTATCCGGGGGTTCCTAGCGGGAAATGAGCAGTTCTTC.

The chain recombines TRBV15 with TRBJ1-5, with 12 nucleotides matching TRBD1. The CDR3 is 19 amino acids. Germline V CDR1 and CDR2: LNHNV, YYDKDF (reference sequence). The V segment lost 1 base and the J segment 3 bases; nucleotides outside the gene matches: 10. The CDR3 nucleotides read TGTGCCACCAGCAGAGGACTCCCGGGACAGGGGGCCAACAATCAGCCCCAGCATTTT. This encodes CATSRGLPGQGANNQPQHF.

V usage is TRBV28 and J usage is TRBJ2-1, with TRBD1 as a possible D gene (7 bases). Trimming took off 5 bases at V and 8 bases at J, with 16 bases between the two ends. The CDR3 length is 14 residues. Germline CDR1 MDHEN, CDR2 SYDVKM. CDR3 sequence reads: CASSQGGARDEQFF. The CDR3 bases are TGTGCCAGCAGTCAGGGGGGAGCAAGGGATGAGCAGTTCTTC.

The CDR3 DNA reads as TGTGCCAGCAGATTTGGACTAGCGGCGAACACCGGGGAGCTGTTTTTT. Residues: CASRFGLAANTGELFF. This chain links TRBV11-2 with TRBJ2-2, with 10 bases that match TRBD2. J gave up 0 bases and V 6 bases, and 4 bases lay outside the gene matches. Germline-derived CDR1 and CDR2 are SGHAT and FQNNGV. The CDR3 loop spans 16 amino acids.

This sequence joins TRBV2 and TRBJ1-1; 9 nucleotides match TRBD1. This CDR3 comprises 14 residues. Unmatched junction bases numbered 3, after V lost 7 bases and J lost 0 bases. Germline loops: CDR1 SNHLY, CDR2 FYNNEI. CDR3 loop: CASNRQGVNTEAFF. The CDR3 DNA reads TGTGCCAGCAACCGACAGGGGGTGAACACTGAAGCTTTCTTT.

This chain joins TRBV28 and TRBJ1-5, with unresolved D. The V end was cut by 8 bases, the J end by 2 bases, with 7 bases between. The germline CDR1 and CDR2 sequences are MDHEN and SYDVKM. The CDR3 is 12 amino acids. The CDR3 loop is CASGRGNQPQHF. CDR3 DNA: TGTGCCAGCGGGAGGGGCAATCAGCCCCAGCATTTT.

The rearrangement uses TRBV6-2 or TRBV6-3 and TRBJ1-5, with no clear D. Trimming left V 0 bases short and J 0 bases short, with 15 bases between. Looked up from germline, CDR1 is MNHEY and CDR2 is SVGEGT. This CDR3 is built from 18 residues. In DNA form, the CDR3 reads TGTGCCAGCAGTTACTCGCGTGTCGACATACATAGCAATCAGCCCCAGCATTTT. Protein sequence: CASSYSRVDIHSNQPQHF.

The chain has TRBV11-3 and TRBJ2-3; 8 bases map to TRBD2. Unmatched junction bases numbered 9, after V lost 4 bases and J lost 6 bases. Per germline, CDR1 SGHNT and CDR2 YENEEA. The CDR3 loop spans 15 amino acids. Written as DNA, the CDR3 is TGTGCCAGCAGCTCTTCAGCGGGAGCCCCCGATACGCAGTATTTT. It is translated as CASSSSAGAPDTQYF.

V and J are TRBV7-8 and TRBJ1-5, with 7 nucleotides matching TRBD1. Losses at the gene ends were 5 bases for V and 2 bases for J; bases not matched to a gene: 6. Germline lookup yields CDR1 SGHVS and CDR2 FQNEAQ. The CDR3 is 15 residues long. The CDR3 nucleotides are TGTGCCAGCAGCCTCAGGGGGGTGCGCAATCAGCCCCAGCATTTT. Amino acid sequence: CASSLRGVRNQPQHF. Full variable domain (missing parts from reference TRBV7-8 and TRBJ1-5): GAGVSQSPRYKVAKRGQDVALRCDPISGHVSLFWYQQALGQGPEFLTYFQNEAQLDKSGLPSDRFFAERPEGSVSTLKIQRTQQEDSAVYLCASSLRGVRNQPQHFGDGTRLSIL.

This clone was seen once. The V and J genes are TRBV6-5 and TRBJ2-7, with D perhaps matching TRBD2 (6 bases). V lost 0 bases and J lost 5, with 14 bases in between. This CDR3 has 15 residues. The germline V gene encodes CDR1 MNHEY and CDR2 SVGAGI. The CDR3 loop reads CASSYSTGSVHEQYF. The DNA for the CDR3 is TGTGCCAGCAGTTACTCGACCGGGAGCGTCCACGAGCAGTACTTC.